This T cell receptor (beta chain) was obtained from a study of shared clonotypes between healthy human individuals. Background on the study: The composition of the donors was two women and a few men aged 18 to 49. General study results and limits: The naive CD4 repertoires of a handful of donors were compared, and roughly 5% of clonotypes were shared.

Some clones are missing from TCRdb's copy, which holds only in-frame ones; the method was immunoSEQ multiplex PCR. The sample carries approximately 2.4 million clones, 90% to 96% recorded once. V lost 8 bases to trimming and J lost 3 bases, with 15 bases between them. This CDR3 has 14 amino acids. Germline loops: CDR1 SEHNR, CDR2 FQNEAQ (reference sequence). The count of this clone is one. Its target is unknown. This receptor was identified in a man aged 18 to 35 in good health. This chain links TRBV7-9 with TRBJ2-3, with D perhaps TRBD1 (6 bases). Sequencing used naive CD4+ T cells sorted from blood. Sample subset: CD45RA+ positively selected. DNA for the CDR3: TGTGCCAGCGGAAGGACGCAGGGGACAGATACGCAGTATTTT. Amino acid sequence: CASGRTQGTDTQYF.